This TCR beta chain came from a study of human T cells and chemical hapten exposure. Looking at the study overall: DPC at 0.01% went onto the upper back in patch tests, read at 6 days.

From the RACE reads, TCRdb called clonotypes with MiXCR, one entry per CDR3 protein. The data hold 99,000 or so distinct CDR3 sequences, with roughly a third observed a single time. The germline V gene has CDR1 MNHEY and CDR2 SVGEGT. V was clipped by 3 bases and J by 5 bases, with 10 bases between them. CDR3 length: 14 residues. Time point specified: patch test 3, about 24 weeks after DPC sensitization. Treatment defined: therapeutic diphenylcyclopropenone sensitization with weekly scalp DPC. This clonotype was recorded once. Source: whole blood, taken in connection with sensitization to the hapten diphenylcyclopropenone (DPC). This TCR came from a man aged 35-49 years with alopecia areata. Some clones in this sample may be carry-over from other donors' samples. The rearrangement uses TRBV6-2 or TRBV6-3 and TRBJ2-2; D not certain. CDR3 DNA: TGTGCCAGCAGTTATCCGTATTATACCGGGGAGCTGTTTTTT. Encoded protein: CASSYPYYTGELFF.